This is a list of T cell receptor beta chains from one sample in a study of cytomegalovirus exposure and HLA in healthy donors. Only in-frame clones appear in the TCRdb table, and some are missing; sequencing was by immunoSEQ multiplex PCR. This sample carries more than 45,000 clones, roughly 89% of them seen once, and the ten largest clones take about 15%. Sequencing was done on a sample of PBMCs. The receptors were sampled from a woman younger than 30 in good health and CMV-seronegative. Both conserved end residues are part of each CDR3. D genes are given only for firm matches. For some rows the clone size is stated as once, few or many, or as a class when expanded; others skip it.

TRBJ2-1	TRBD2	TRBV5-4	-	TGTGCCAGCAGCTTGGGACTAGCGGGAGACTATGAGCAGTTCTTC	CASSLGLAGDYEQFF
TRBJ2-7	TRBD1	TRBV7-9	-	TGTGCCAGCAGCTCCCCCGGGACAGGGGGAAGCGAGCAGTACTTC	CASSSPGTGGSEQYF
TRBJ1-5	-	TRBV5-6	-	TGTGCCAGCAGCTTGGCATGGGAGGGGAGCAATCAGCCCCAGCATTTT	CASSLAWEGSNQPQHF
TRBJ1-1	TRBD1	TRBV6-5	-	TGTGCCAGCAGTCCGGGACAGGTCGTGAACACTGAAGCTTTCTTT	CASSPGQVVNTEAFF
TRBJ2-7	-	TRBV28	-	TGTGCCAGCAGTTTAGGGGCAGTTTCCTACGAGCAGTACTTC	CASSLGAVSYEQYF
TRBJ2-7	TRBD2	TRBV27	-	TGTGCCAGCAGCCCCCTCGTCGGGGGGTTGGCCTACGAGCAGTACTTC	CASSPLVGGLAYEQYF
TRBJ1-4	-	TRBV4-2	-	TGTGCCAGCAGCCAAGATCAGCAGGGGACTAATGAAAAACTGTTTTTT	CASSQDQQGTNEKLFF
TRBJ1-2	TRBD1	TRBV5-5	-	TGTGCCAGCAGCCCGGGACAGCCACAAGCCTTGGGCTACACCTTC	CASSPGQPQALGYTF
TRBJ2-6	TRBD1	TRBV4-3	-	TGCGCCAGCAGCCAAGATGTCAGGGGGTCCGGGGCCAACGTCCTGACTTTC	CASSQDVRGSGANVLTF
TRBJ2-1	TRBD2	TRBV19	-	TGTGCCAGTAGTATGGGACTAGCGGGAGTTAGCTCCTACAATGAGCAGTTCTTC	CASSMGLAGVSSYNEQFF
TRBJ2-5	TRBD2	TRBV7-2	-	TGTGCCAGCAGCTTAGAAGGGTCTAGCGGCCTGGGGGAGACCCAGTACTTC	CASSLEGSSGLGETQYF
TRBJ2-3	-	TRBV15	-	TGTGCCACCAGCAGAGTTGAGGGCACAGATACGCAGTATTTT	CATSRVEGTDTQYF
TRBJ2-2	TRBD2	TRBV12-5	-	TGTGCTAGTGGTTTGGTAACAGGTACTAGCGGGATACCTATTACCGGGGAGCTGTTTTTT	CASGLVTGTSGIPITGELFF
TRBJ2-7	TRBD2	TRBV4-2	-	TGTGCCAGCAGCCTCGGACTAGCGGGAGCCGGCAGCTCCTACGAGCAGTACTTC	CASSLGLAGAGSSYEQYF
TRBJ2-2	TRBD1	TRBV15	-	TGTGCCACCAGCAGAGACAGGGGACAGGGGTCCGGGGAGCTGTTTTTT	CATSRDRGQGSGELFF
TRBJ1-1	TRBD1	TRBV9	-	TGTGCCAGCAGCGTGGGGACAGGGAGTGGTGAAGCTTTCTTT	CASSVGTGSGEAFF
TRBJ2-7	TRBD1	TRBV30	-	TGTGCCTGGAGCCGCCCCCGGGACAGAGTCTACGAGCAGTACTTC	CAWSRPRDRVYEQYF
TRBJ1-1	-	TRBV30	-	TGTGCCTGGAGTGCAGTCGCGGGCACTGAAGCTTTCTTT	CAWSAVAGTEAFF
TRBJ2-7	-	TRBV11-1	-	TGTGCCAGCAGCTACAGGGGAGGCTACGAGCAGTACTTC	CASSYRGGYEQYF
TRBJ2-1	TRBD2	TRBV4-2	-	TGTGCCAGCAGCCAAGAGGGCGGGAGAGGGCACAATGAGCAGTTCTTC	CASSQEGGRGHNEQFF
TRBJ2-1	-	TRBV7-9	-	TGTGCCAGCAGAAACCCAACCGGGACTGGAGCTAGCGATGAGCAGTTCTTC	CASRNPTGTGASDEQFF
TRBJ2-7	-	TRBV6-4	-	TGTGCCAGCAGTGGGCAGTGCTACGAGCAGTACTTC	CASSGQCYEQYF
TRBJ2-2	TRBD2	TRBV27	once	TGTGCCAGCAGTTTAAGCCGGCTAGCGGGGATTACTGCGAACACCGGGGAGCTGTTTTTT	CASSLSRLAGITANTGELFF
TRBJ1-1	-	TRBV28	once	TGTGCCACTAATAGAGCTTTCTTT	CATNRAFF
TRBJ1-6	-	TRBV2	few	TGTGCCAGCATATGGCAGGGTAATTCACCCCTCCACTTT	CASIWQGNSPLHF
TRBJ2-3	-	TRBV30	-	TGTGCCTGGACCGGGACACTAACAGATATCACGGATACGCAGTATTTT	CAWTGTLTDITDTQYF
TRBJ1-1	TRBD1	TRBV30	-	TGTGCCTGGGACAGGGGGGCGGACACTGAAGCTTTCTTT	CAWDRGADTEAFF
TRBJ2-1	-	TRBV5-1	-	TGCGCCAGCAGCTTTGAAGCGGGCTACAATGAGCAGTTCTTC	CASSFEAGYNEQFF
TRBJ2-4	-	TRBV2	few	TGTGCCAGCAGTGATTGGGGCTCGAGGAACATTCAGTACTTC	CASSDWGSRNIQYF
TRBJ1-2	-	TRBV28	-	TGTGCCAGCAGTTTAGGGCAGAACTATGGCTACACCTTC	CASSLGQNYGYTF
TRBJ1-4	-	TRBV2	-	TGTGCCAGCAGCTATTCCGGCCTCCGAGGAGAAAAACTGTTTTTT	CASSYSGLRGEKLFF
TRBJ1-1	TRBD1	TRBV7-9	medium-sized	TGTGCCAGCAGCACTTGGGACAGGAGGAGGACTGAAGCTTTCTTT	CASSTWDRRRTEAFF
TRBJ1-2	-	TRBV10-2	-	TGCGCCAGCAGTGAGGACAGCCGGGCTTACTATGGCTACACCTTC	CASSEDSRAYYGYTF
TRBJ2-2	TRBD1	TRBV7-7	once	TGTGCTAGCAGCCCCGGGACAGTGAACACCGGGGAGCTGTTTTTT	CASSPGTVNTGELFF
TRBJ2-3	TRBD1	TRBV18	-	TGTGCCAGCTCCCAAGGGACAGGGTCGACAGATACGCAGTATTTT	CASSQGTGSTDTQYF
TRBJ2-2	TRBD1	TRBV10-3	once	TGTGCCATCAGCGCGGACAGGACCTACACCGGGGAGCTGTTTTTT	CAISADRTYTGELFF
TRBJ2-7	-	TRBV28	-	TGTGCCAGCAGTTTCGGGGGGCAGAGCGGGGTTTCCTACGAGCAGTACTTC	CASSFGGQSGVSYEQYF
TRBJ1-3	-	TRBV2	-	TGTGCCAGTAGGCCCAGCAGGGACTCTGGAAACACCATATATTTT	CASRPSRDSGNTIYF